Listed here are 12 T cell receptor beta chains from one sample, sequenced in a study of Ad26.COV2.S vaccination and SARS-CoV-2 variants. Assay used: immunoSEQ multiplex PCR; TCRdb lists only in-frame clones, some missing. The sample carries around 450,000 clones, over 75% recorded once. Treatment specified: some 19 received Ad26.COV2.S at low or high dose, single or two shots; several received placebo; per-sample allocation not given. Repertoires come from day 63 after the first vaccine or placebo injection. This material consisted of peripheral blood, taken in a trial of Ad26.COV2.S vaccine versus placebo. The receptors were sampled from a person between 18 and 59 years old who received the Ad26.COV2.S COVID-19 vaccine or a placebo.

The V gene is TRBV7-7, the J gene TRBJ2-5; 7 bases are shared with TRBD2. CDR1 is SSHAT, CDR2 FNYEAQ, per germline (reference sequence). V lost 0 bases to trimming and J lost 4 bases; unmatched junction nucleotides: 2. The CDR3 sequence is 14 residues long. The CDR3 nucleotides read TGTGCCAGCAGCTTAGCGGGAGGGAGAGAGACCCAGTACTTC. The encoded protein is CASSLAGGRETQYF.

The chain carries TRBV5-1 and TRBJ2-7, with 10 bases that match TRBD2. This CDR3 is 15 amino acids long. Germline-derived CDR1 and CDR2 are SGHRS and YFSETQ. The junction had 9 bases not matched to a gene; V was cut back by 2 bases and J by 7 bases. DNA of the CDR3: TGCGCCAGCAGCTTATCAGCGGGAGGGCTCAGGGAGCAGTACTTC. This encodes CASSLSAGGLREQYF. Full variable domain (outside the CDR3, taken from reference TRBV5-1 and TRBJ2-7): KAGVTQTPRYLIKTRGQQVTLSCSPISGHRSVSWYQQTPGQGLQFLFEYFSETQRNKGNFPGRFSGRQFSNSRSEMNVSTLELGDSALYLCASSLSAGGLREQYFGPGTRLTVT.

The V call is TRBV30, the J call TRBJ1-1; D unclear. Germline V gene data show CDR1 as GTSNPN and CDR2 as SVGIG (reference sequence). The CDR3 consists of 15 residues. Trimming took 7 bases from V and 3 from J, leaving 21 bases between them. CDR3 bases: TGTGCCTCGACCCATTCCCGGACTTCTGACACTGAAGCTTTCTTT. This sequence encodes CASTHSRTSDTEAFF.

This clone turned up a few times. The chain uses TRBV5-1 and TRBJ1-2; D unclear. The CDR3 totals 13 residues. Trimming took off 0 bases at V and 8 bases at J, with 11 bases between the two ends. Germline loops: CDR1 SGHRS, CDR2 YFSETQ. The CDR3 spells CASSLGPQEGYTF. As DNA, the CDR3 is TGCGCCAGCAGCTTGGGCCCCCAAGAGGGCTACACCTTC.

This chain links TRBV7-9 with TRBJ2-3, with D unresolved. Between the trimmed V and J ends, which lost 5 bases and 5 bases, there was a span of 11 bases. The CDR3 covers 13 residues. CDR1 SEHNR and CDR2 FQNEAQ come from the germline V gene (reference sequence). CDR3 DNA: TGTGCCAGCAGCGACCGGGCCAGAGATACGCAGTATTTT. The encoded protein is CASSDRARDTQYF.

The chain recombines TRBV30 with TRBJ1-1; D not certain. Trimming removed 7 bases at V and 0 bases at J, with 15 bases between. The CDR3 contains 14 residues. CDR1 and CDR2 (germline): GTSNPN, SVGIG (reference sequence). CDR3 residues: CAFVSGVMNTEAFF. The DNA for the CDR3 is TGTGCCTTCGTTTCTGGGGTTATGAACACTGAAGCTTTCTTT.

This chain links TRBV19 with TRBJ2-5; 9 bases match TRBD2. Unmatched junction bases numbered 9, after V lost 6 bases and J lost 4 bases. Germline CDR1 reads LNHDA; CDR2 reads SQIVND (reference sequence). This CDR3 spans 15 amino acids. CDR3 in amino acids: CASRGSGAGGETQYF. CDR3 bases: TGTGCCAGTAGGGGATCGGGAGCGGGGGGAGAGACCCAGTACTTC.

This chain connects TRBV5-1 to TRBJ1-2; D remains ambiguous. Trimming took 3 bases from V and 0 from J, leaving 12 bases between them. This CDR3 has 15 residues. Germline CDR1 SGHRS, CDR2 YFSETQ. CDR3 DNA: TGCGCCAGCAGCTACCTGGACGGAGCTAACTATGGCTACACCTTC. It yields the protein CASSYLDGANYGYTF.

The chain combines TRBV30 with TRBJ1-5, with D unclear. CDR3 length: 13 amino acids. V lost 0 bases and J lost 0, with 3 bases in between. Germline CDR1 GTSNPN, CDR2 SVGIG (reference sequence). CDR3 sequence: CAWSVTSNQPQHF. Here the CDR3 DNA reads TGTGCCTGGAGTGTTACTAGCAATCAGCCCCAGCATTTT.

The rearrangement joins TRBV5-1 to TRBJ2-7, with D possibly matching TRBD1 (6 bases). Trimming left V 0 bases short and J 5 bases short, with 15 bases between. The CDR3 runs to 15 residues. Germline V gene lookup returns CDR1 SGHRS and CDR2 YFSETQ. As DNA, the CDR3 is TGCGCCAGCAGCTTGGCCATAGGGGGTTTTCACGAGCAGTACTTC. Amino acid sequence: CASSLAIGGFHEQYF. Combining the CDR3 with reference TRBV5-1 and TRBJ2-7 gives the whole variable domain KAGVTQTPRYLIKTRGQQVTLSCSPISGHRSVSWYQQTPGQGLQFLFEYFSETQRNKGNFPGRFSGRQFSNSRSEMNVSTLELGDSALYLCASSLAIGGFHEQYFGPGTRLTVT.

This clone was seen once. The CDR3 DNA reads as TGTGCCACTATGTCTAGCTGGGATCGGACCCAGTACTTC. It encodes CATMSSWDRTQYF. The chain carries TRBV5-4 and TRBJ2-5; tentatively, D is TRBD2 (5 bases). CDR1 is SGHNT and CDR2 is YYREEE in the germline V gene (reference sequence). Trimming removed 9 bases at V and 7 bases at J, with 19 bases between. The CDR3 covers 13 residues.

The chain uses TRBV7-2 and TRBJ2-2, with TRBD2 identical over 9 bases. The CDR3 consists of 16 residues. Germline V lookup: CDR1 SGHTA, CDR2 FQGNSA. V was clipped by 4 bases and J by 2 bases; unmatched bases: 5. The CDR3, as DNA: TGTGCCAGCAGCTCTGGGACTAGCCTCAACACCGGGGAGCTGTTTTTT. It translates to CASSSGTSLNTGELFF.